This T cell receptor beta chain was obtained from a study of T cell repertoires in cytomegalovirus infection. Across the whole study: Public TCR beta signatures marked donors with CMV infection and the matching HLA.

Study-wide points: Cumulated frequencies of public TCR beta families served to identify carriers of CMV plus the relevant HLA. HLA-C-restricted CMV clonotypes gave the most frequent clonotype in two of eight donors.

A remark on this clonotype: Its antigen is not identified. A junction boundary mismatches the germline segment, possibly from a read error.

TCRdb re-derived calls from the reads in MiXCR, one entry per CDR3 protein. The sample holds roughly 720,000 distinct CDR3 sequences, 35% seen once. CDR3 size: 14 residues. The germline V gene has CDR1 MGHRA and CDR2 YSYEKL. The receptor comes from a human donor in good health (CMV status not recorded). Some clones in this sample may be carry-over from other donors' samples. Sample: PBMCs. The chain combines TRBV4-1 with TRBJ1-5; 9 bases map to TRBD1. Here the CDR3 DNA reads TGCGCCAGCAGCCAAGTGGACAGGGGACAGCACCAGCATTTT. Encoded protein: CASSQVDRGQHQHF.